The 2 T cell receptor beta chains in this list originate from one sample, sequenced in a study of blood T cell repertoires in COVID-19. Clones were read by immunoSEQ multiplex PCR, and TCRdb kept only the in-frame ones, dropping some. Of some 100,000 clones listed, over 85% are singletons. Sample: peripheral blood. These receptor sequences come from a man in his sixties or seventies with acute or convalescent COVID-19.

Comment on this clone: The junction departs from germline at one end; a sequencing error may be responsible. This sequence joins TRBV4-1 and TRBJ2-2; TRBD2 aligns across 14 bases. Germline V gene data show CDR1 as MGHRA and CDR2 as YSYEKL. CDR3 size: 18 residues. CDR3 amino acids: CARSRTTSGREWGGELFF. The CDR3 region has the DNA TGCGCCCGCAGCCGAACGACTAGCGGGAGGGAATGGGGCGGGGAGCTGTTTTTT.

This clone occurred once. This chain connects TRBV28 to TRBJ1-5; D ambiguous. This CDR3 comprises 14 residues. V lost 4 bases and J lost 5, with 12 bases in between. CDR1 MDHEN and CDR2 SYDVKM come from the germline V gene. The CDR3 is CASSSPGAYQPQHF. CDR3 in DNA: TGTGCCAGCAGTTCCCCCGGAGCTTATCAGCCCCAGCATTTT.